This is a list of T cell receptor beta chains from one sample in a study of blood T cell repertoires in COVID-19. Produced via immunoSEQ multiplex PCR; TCRdb's table is partial and in-frame only. The data hold some 150,000 clones, with 80% observed a single time. Sequences were obtained from peripheral blood. Receptor source: a woman aged 50 to 60 with acute or convalescent COVID-19. Both conserved end residues are part of each CDR3. Each record gives: CDR3 length, D gene, clone size, J gene, V gene, CDR3 protein, CDR3 DNA. A D gene is named only where the DNA matches it firmly. Not all rows give a size; the values are once, few, many and, for expanded clones, a class.

15	TRBD1	NA	TRBJ1-1	TRBV11-1	CASSQPGQGYTEAFF	TGTGCCAGCAGCCAGCCAGGACAGGGGTACACTGAAGCTTTCTTT
16	TRBD2	few	TRBJ2-1	TRBV13	CASSQLSGAAYNEQFF	TGTGCCAGCAGCCAGTTAAGCGGGGCCGCCTACAATGAGCAGTTCTTC
14	TRBD1	once	TRBJ1-3	TRBV15	CATSRGRSRNTIYF	TGTGCCACCAGTAGGGGGCGTTCGCGAAACACCATATATTTT
15	NA	NA	TRBJ2-3	TRBV11-1	CASSHDPLSTDTQYF	TGTGCCAGCAGCCACGACCCACTAAGCACAGATACGCAGTATTTT
14	NA	few	TRBJ1-2	TRBV6-1	CASSDRTAYDGYTF	TGTGCCAGCAGTGACAGGACTGCGTATGATGGCTACACCTTC
16	TRBD1	few	TRBJ2-7	TRBV4-1	CASSQDLWDRANEQYF	TGCGCCAGCAGCCAAGATTTGTGGGACAGGGCCAACGAGCAGTACTTC
15	TRBD2	NA	TRBJ2-2	TRBV7-3	CASSPGTSGTGELFF	TGTGCCAGCAGCCCCGGGACTAGCGGCACCGGGGAGCTGTTTTTT
17	TRBD1	NA	TRBJ1-1	TRBV7-6	CASSLEPPGQGNTEAFF	TGTGCCAGCAGCTTGGAACCGCCGGGACAGGGGAACACTGAAGCTTTCTTT
16	NA	NA	TRBJ1-2	TRBV5-1	CASRLQTGFDGYGYTF	TGCGCCAGCAGACTCCAAACAGGGTTCGATGGCTATGGCTACACCTTC
12	NA	NA	TRBJ2-1	TRBV7-2	CASSLSRREQFF	TGTGCCAGCAGCTTATCGCGTAGAGAGCAGTTCTTC
14	NA	NA	TRBJ1-2	TRBV5-1	CASRLAGNNYGYTF	TGCGCCAGCAGGTTGGCAGGGAACAACTATGGCTACACCTTC
13	NA	NA	TRBJ1-1	TRBV6-5	CASNSGGATEAFF	TGTGCCAGCAATTCTGGGGGGGCAACTGAAGCTTTCTTT
15	TRBD2	NA	TRBJ2-3	TRBV6-6	CASSYSGGDTDTQYF	TGTGCCAGCAGTTACAGCGGGGGGGATACAGATACGCAGTATTTT
15	NA	NA	TRBJ1-4	TRBV19	CASSTNGGANEKLFF	TGTGCCAGTAGTACGAACGGGGGTGCTAATGAAAAACTGTTTTTT
12	NA	NA	TRBJ2-3	TRBV19	CASSGEVDTQYF	TGTGCCAGTAGCGGAGAAGTGGATACGCAGTATTTT
12	NA	NA	TRBJ1-6	TRBV28	CASRLGESTLHF	TGTGCCAGCAGGTTAGGGGAGTCTACCCTCCACTTT
16	NA	NA	TRBJ2-7	TRBV7-9	CASSLALTGPPYEQYF	TGTGCCAGCAGCTTAGCTCTCACAGGCCCCCCCTACGAGCAGTACTTC
15	TRBD2	few	TRBJ2-1	TRBV6-2/TRBV6-3	CASSMTSGGAGEQFF	TGTGCCAGCAGCATGACTAGCGGGGGGGCTGGTGAGCAGTTCTTC
13	TRBD1	NA	TRBJ1-5	TRBV11-2	CASSEGQGQPQHF	TGTGCCAGCTCCGAAGGACAGGGGCAACCCCAGCATTTT
14	TRBD1	NA	TRBJ2-5	TRBV2	CASSVGQGGETQYF	TGTGCCAGCAGTGTAGGACAGGGCGGGGAGACCCAGTACTTC
14	NA	NA	TRBJ2-7	TRBV19	CASSIVGGLDEQYF	TGTGCCAGTAGTATAGTTGGGGGACTGGACGAGCAGTACTTC
15	TRBD1	NA	TRBJ1-2	TRBV7-3	CASSPGDSTPYGYTF	TGTGCCAGCAGCCCGGGGGACAGCACACCCTATGGCTACACCTTC
15	TRBD1	NA	TRBJ2-5	TRBV27	CASSPGQTLQETQYF	TGTGCCAGCAGTCCGGGACAGACACTCCAAGAGACCCAGTACTTC
15	TRBD2	NA	TRBJ2-5	TRBV4-1	CASSLAGGNQETQYF	TGCGCCAGCAGCCTAGCGGGGGGGAATCAAGAGACCCAGTACTTC
15	TRBD1	few	TRBJ1-6	TRBV7-9	CASSLRQGGNSPLHF	TGTGCCAGCAGCTTGAGACAGGGGGGTAATTCACCCCTCCACTTT
18	TRBD1	NA	TRBJ1-2	TRBV2	CASREIFETGGLRRGYTF	TGTGCCAGCAGGGAGATTTTCGAGACAGGGGGGCTACGGCGTGGCTACACCTTC
13	NA	NA	TRBJ1-1	TRBV19	CASSIVGGTEAFF	TGTGCCAGTAGTATCGTCGGGGGGACTGAAGCTTTCTTT
12	TRBD1	NA	TRBJ1-1	TRBV29-1	CSSQGDSHKAFF	TGCAGCTCCCAGGGGGACAGTCATAAAGCTTTCTTT
14	NA	few	TRBJ1-6	TRBV9	CASSVEGWEKPLHF	TGTGCCAGCAGCGTAGAGGGGTGGGAAAAACCCCTCCACTTT
16	NA	NA	TRBJ2-2	TRBV5-1	CASSLAALANTGELFF	TGCGCCAGCAGCTTGGCCGCGCTTGCGAACACCGGGGAGCTGTTTTTT
14	NA	NA	TRBJ1-4	TRBV6-6	CASSLKGTREKLFF	TGTGCCAGCAGTTTGAAGGGGACACGGGAAAAACTGTTTTTT
15	NA	NA	TRBJ1-1	TRBV2	CASSADSARNTEAFF	TGTGCCAGCAGCGCGGACAGTGCTCGGAACACTGAAGCTTTCTTT
17	NA	once	TRBJ1-6	TRBV28	CASSSSSGVFGDSPLHF	TGTGCCAGCAGCTCTTCTTCAGGGGTTTTCGGGGATTCACCCCTCCACTTT
13	NA	NA	TRBJ1-2	TRBV11-2	CASSLGGTNGYTF	TGTGCCAGCAGCTTAGGGGGCACTAATGGCTACACCTTC
13	NA	NA	TRBJ1-6	TRBV12-3/TRBV12-4	CASTGGKGLALHF	TGTGCCAGCACGGGGGGTAAAGGTTTGGCCCTCCACTTT
17	TRBD2	NA	TRBJ2-2	TRBV13	CASSFRGLAVNTGELFF	TGTGCCAGCAGCTTCCGGGGACTAGCCGTGAACACCGGGGAGCTGTTTTTT
18	TRBD2	NA	TRBJ2-3	TRBV5-1	CASSLALGRGGRTDTQYF	TGCGCCAGCAGCTTGGCATTGGGGCGGGGGGGCCGTACAGATACGCAGTATTTT
18	NA	NA	TRBJ1-5	TRBV18	CASSPFSPSINGNQPQHF	TGTGCCAGCTCACCCTTCTCCCCTTCGATAAACGGGAATCAGCCCCAGCATTTT
12	TRBD1	NA	TRBJ1-2	TRBV19	CASKKPGQVEGF	TGTGCCAGTAAAAAGCCGGGACAGGTGGAAGGCTTC
14	TRBD1	NA	TRBJ2-7	TRBV5-1	CASNPGQGFHEQYF	TGCGCCAGCAACCCGGGACAGGGGTTCCACGAGCAGTACTTC
15	TRBD1	NA	TRBJ1-1	TRBV2	CASRREEGAGTEAFF	TGTGCCAGCAGGAGGGAGGAGGGGGCGGGCACTGAAGCTTTCTTT
16	TRBD1	NA	TRBJ1-3	TRBV7-9	CASSSGGESSGNTIYF	TGTGCCAGCAGCTCAGGGGGCGAAAGCTCTGGAAACACCATATATTTT